This passage covers 9 T cell receptor beta chains from one sample sequenced in a study of blood T cell repertoires in COVID-19. Generated by immunoSEQ multiplex PCR, the TCRdb table keeps only in-frame clones and is missing some. The sample consists of about 100,000 clones, about 91% of them appearing once. The sequencing sample was made of peripheral blood. These receptors were taken from a middle-aged man with acute or convalescent COVID-19.

This chain joins TRBV6-6 and TRBJ1-6, with D possibly matching TRBD1 (6 bases). Trimming removed 6 bases from V and 0 bases from J, with 21 bases in between. Germline CDR1 is MNHNY and CDR2 is SVGAGI (reference sequence). This CDR3 has 19 residues. The chain's CDR3 is CASRRGTKAVTSYNSPLHF. The CDR3 coding sequence is TGTGCCAGCAGGCGAGGGACAAAGGCCGTAACCTCCTATAATTCACCCCTCCACTTT.

The chain combines TRBV18 with TRBJ1-2; TRBD1 agrees at 8 bases. Germline V gene data show CDR1 as KGHSH and CDR2 as LQKENI. J lost 0 bases, V lost 4 bases, and 7 bases had no gene match. This CDR3 comprises 16 residues. The CDR3 protein is CASSQSGGASNYGYTF. DNA of the CDR3: TGTGCCAGCTCACAATCAGGGGGCGCCTCTAACTATGGCTACACCTTC.

This sequence joins TRBV3-1 (or the pseudogene TRBV3-2) and TRBJ1-1; 8 bases are shared with TRBD1. Trimming at V came to 0 bases and at J to 11 bases, leaving 8 bases not matched to a gene. The CDR3 consists of 14 residues. Germline loops: CDR1 LGHDT, CDR2 YNNKEL (reference sequence). The CDR3 region is CASSQEGTGAWAFF. DNA for the CDR3: TGTGCCAGCAGCCAAGAGGGGACAGGTGCTTGGGCTTTCTTT.

The genes are TRBV15 and TRBJ1-5; the D gene is possibly TRBD1 (6 bases). CDR1 and CDR2 from the germline V gene are LNHNV and YYDKDF (reference sequence). This CDR3 contains 14 residues. Trimming took 1 base from V and 2 from J, leaving 6 bases between them. CDR3 DNA sequence: TGTGCCACCAGCAGAGGACAGGGCAATCAGCCCCAGCATTTT. As protein: CATSRGQGNQPQHF.

The sample holds one count of this clone. The V and J genes are TRBV19 and TRBJ1-3; D possibly corresponds to TRBD1 (5 bases). The CDR3 is 14 residues long. Trimming shortened V by 3 bases and J by 3 bases, and 9 bases separated the two germline ends. Germline V CDR1 and CDR2: LNHDA, SQIVND (reference sequence). CDR3 protein: CASSISGIGNTIYF. CDR3 bases: TGTGCCAGTAGTATTTCAGGGATTGGAAACACCATATATTTT.

This chain joins TRBV7-2 and TRBJ1-6; D may be TRBD1 (5 bases). Germline V CDR1 and CDR2: SGHTA, FQGNSA. The V end was cut by 5 bases, the J end by 11 bases, with 16 bases between. The CDR3 loop spans 14 amino acids. The CDR3: CASSQTQGLTPLHF. Here the CDR3 DNA reads TGTGCCAGCAGCCAGACGCAGGGTTTGACACCCCTCCACTTT.

This clone was detected only once. The chain links TRBV3-1 (or the pseudogene TRBV3-2) to TRBJ1-2; a weak D match, TRBD1 (5 bases). Trimming cost V 4 bases and J 8 bases, with 14 bases left between them. The CDR3 covers 13 residues. Per germline, CDR1 LGHDT and CDR2 YNNKEL (reference sequence). CDR3 sequence (DNA): TGTGCCAGCAGCCTCGATTGGGGGGTAGGCTACACCTTC. Its translation is CASSLDWGVGYTF.

The chain employs TRBV7-9 and TRBJ2-1; 9 bases are a match to TRBD1. The germline V gene has CDR1 SEHNR and CDR2 FQNEAQ (reference sequence). The CDR3 totals 18 residues. V lost 4 bases and J lost 0; bases outside the gene matches: 10. CDR3 nucleotides: TGTGCCAGCAGCTCGTATCCGGGACAGGGTATCTCCTACAATGAGCAGTTCTTC. Translating it yields CASSSYPGQGISYNEQFF.

The rearrangement links TRBV6-4 to TRBJ1-6; tentatively, D is TRBD1 (5 bases). This CDR3 is 13 amino acids long. Germline assignment: CDR1 MRHNA and CDR2 SNTAGT. V was cut by 3 bases and J by 6 bases, with 6 bases left in between. In nucleotides, the CDR3 is TGTGCCAGCAGTGAACAGGTTAATTCACCCCTCCACTTT. It codes for CASSEQVNSPLHF.